The sequence of this T cell receptor (beta chain) was determined in a study of T-cell reconstitution after alpha-beta-depleted transplantation in children. Preparation of the TCRbeta library involved a method that used unique molecular identifiers. TCRdb redid the calling of the PCR reads with MiXCR, one entry per CDR3 protein. The sample holds around 500,000 distinct CDR3 sequences; 12% are singletons and the top ten take approximately 5.4%. This clonotype occurred many times. The sequence came from a human donor who donated a stem cell graft to a child with combined immunodeficiency. The material sequenced was PBMCs from the stem cell graft donor, taken from the stem cell graft.

The CDR3 spells CASSGLWLADTQYF. CDR3 sequence (DNA): TGCGCCAGCAGCGGGTTGTGGTTAGCAGATACGCAGTATTTT. J is TRBJ2-3 and V is TRBV5-1; no definite D call. The CDR3 is made up of 14 amino acids. The V gene lost 4 bases and the J gene lost 4 bases, with 13 bases spanning the gap. Germline V CDR1 and CDR2: SGHRS, YFSETQ.